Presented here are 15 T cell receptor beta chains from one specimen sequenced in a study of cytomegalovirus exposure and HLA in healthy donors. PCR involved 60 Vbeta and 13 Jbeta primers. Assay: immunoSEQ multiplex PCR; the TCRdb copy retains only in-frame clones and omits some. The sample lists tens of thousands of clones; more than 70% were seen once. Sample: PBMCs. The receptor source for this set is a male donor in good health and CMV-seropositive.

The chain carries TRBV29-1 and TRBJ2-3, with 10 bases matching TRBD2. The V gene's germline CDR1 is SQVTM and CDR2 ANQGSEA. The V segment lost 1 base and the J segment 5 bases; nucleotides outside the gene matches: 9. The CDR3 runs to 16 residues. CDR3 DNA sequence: TGCAGCGTTGAAGTAGGTAGCGGGAGGACGATAGATACGCAGTATTTT. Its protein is CSVEVGSGRTIDTQYF.

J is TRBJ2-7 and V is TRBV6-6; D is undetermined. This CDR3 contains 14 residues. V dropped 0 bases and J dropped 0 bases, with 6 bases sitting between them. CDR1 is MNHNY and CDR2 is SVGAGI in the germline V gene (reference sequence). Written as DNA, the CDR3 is TGTGCCAGCAGTTACTCAGTAGTCTCCTACGAGCAGTACTTC. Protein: CASSYSVVSYEQYF.

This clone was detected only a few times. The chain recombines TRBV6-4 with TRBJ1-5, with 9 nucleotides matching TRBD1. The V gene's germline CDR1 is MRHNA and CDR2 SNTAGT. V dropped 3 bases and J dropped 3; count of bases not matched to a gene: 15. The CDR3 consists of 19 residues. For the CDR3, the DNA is TGTGCCAGCAGTGAGAACACCCGGGACAGGGAAAGGGACAATCAGCCCCAGCATTTT. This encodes CASSENTRDRERDNQPQHF.

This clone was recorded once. DNA for the CDR3: TGTGCCATCAGCCCGACAGGGGCCTTCGCGAACACCGGGGAGCTGTTTTTT. It yields the protein CAISPTGAFANTGELFF. This rearrangement joins TRBV10-3 to TRBJ2-2, with 8 positions matching TRBD1. The CDR3 contains 17 residues. J lost 0 bases, V lost 6 bases, and 9 bases had no gene match. Per germline, CDR1 ENHRY and CDR2 SYGVKD.

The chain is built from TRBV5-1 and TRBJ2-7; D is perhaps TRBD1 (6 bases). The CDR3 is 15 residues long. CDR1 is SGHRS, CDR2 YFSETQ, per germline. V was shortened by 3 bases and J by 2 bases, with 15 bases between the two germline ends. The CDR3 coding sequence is TGCGCCAGCAGCTCCCCCGGGACAAATACCTACGAGCAGTACTTC. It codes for CASSSPGTNTYEQYF.

The CDR3 DNA reads as TGTGCCAGCAGCTTCCCAGCGGGAGGAGGAAGAGATACGCAGTATTTT. Its protein is CASSFPAGGGRDTQYF. V usage is TRBV5-4 and J usage is TRBJ2-3; 9 nucleotides align to TRBD2. Germline V CDR1 and CDR2: SGHNT, YYREEE (reference sequence). Losses at the gene ends were 2 bases for V and 5 bases for J; bases not matched to a gene: 9. This CDR3 contains 16 residues.

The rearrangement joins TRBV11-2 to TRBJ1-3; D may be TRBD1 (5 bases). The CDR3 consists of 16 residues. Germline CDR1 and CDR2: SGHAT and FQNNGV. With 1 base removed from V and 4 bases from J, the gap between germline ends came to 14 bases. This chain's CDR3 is CASSLVSAGVGNTIYF. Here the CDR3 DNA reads TGTGCCAGCAGCTTAGTATCTGCGGGGGTCGGAAACACCATATATTTT.

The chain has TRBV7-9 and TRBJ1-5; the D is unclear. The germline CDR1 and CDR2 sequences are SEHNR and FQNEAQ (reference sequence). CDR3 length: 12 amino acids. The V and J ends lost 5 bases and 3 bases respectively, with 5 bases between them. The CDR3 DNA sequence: TGTGCCAGCAGCCACTCCAATCAGCCCCAGCATTTT. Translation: CASSHSNQPQHF.

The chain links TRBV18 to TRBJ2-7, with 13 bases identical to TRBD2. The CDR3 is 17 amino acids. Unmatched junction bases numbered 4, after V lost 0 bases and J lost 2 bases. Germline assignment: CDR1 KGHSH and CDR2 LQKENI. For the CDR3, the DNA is TGTGCCAGCTCACCACCCGGGGGACTAGCGGGAACCTACGAGCAGTACTTC. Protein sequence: CASSPPGGLAGTYEQYF.

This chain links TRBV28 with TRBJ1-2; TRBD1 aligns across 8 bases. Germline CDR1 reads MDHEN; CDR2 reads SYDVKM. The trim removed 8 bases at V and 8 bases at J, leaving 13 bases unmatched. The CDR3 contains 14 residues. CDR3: CASGRGQGARGYTF. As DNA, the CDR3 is TGTGCCAGCGGGCGAGGTCAGGGGGCGCGCGGCTACACCTTC.

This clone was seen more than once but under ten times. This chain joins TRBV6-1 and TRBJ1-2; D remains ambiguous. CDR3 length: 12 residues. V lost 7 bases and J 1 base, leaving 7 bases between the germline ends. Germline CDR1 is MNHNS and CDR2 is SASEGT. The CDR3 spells CASNTVNYGYTF. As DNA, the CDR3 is TGTGCCAGCAATACAGTTAACTATGGCTACACCTTC.

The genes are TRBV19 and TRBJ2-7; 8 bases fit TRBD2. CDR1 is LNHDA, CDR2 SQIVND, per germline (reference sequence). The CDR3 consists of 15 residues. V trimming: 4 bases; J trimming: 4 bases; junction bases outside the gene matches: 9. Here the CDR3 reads CASSRTSFFPYEQYF. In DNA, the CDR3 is TGTGCCAGTAGTAGGACTAGCTTTTTCCCGTACGAGCAGTACTTC.

This CDR3 is CASSPSGFYEQYF. The CDR3 nucleotides are TGTGCCAGCTCACCATCGGGGTTCTACGAGCAGTACTTC. The chain carries TRBV18 and TRBJ2-7; D perhaps matches TRBD2 (5 bases). This CDR3 contains 13 residues. The germline gives CDR1 KGHSH, CDR2 LQKENI. V lost 2 bases to trimming and J lost 3 bases, with 8 bases between them.

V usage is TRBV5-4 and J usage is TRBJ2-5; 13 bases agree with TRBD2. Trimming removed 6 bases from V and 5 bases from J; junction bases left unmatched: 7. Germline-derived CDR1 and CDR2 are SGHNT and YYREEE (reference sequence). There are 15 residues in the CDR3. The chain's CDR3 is CASTTGLAGEETQYF. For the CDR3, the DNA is TGTGCCAGCACCACTGGACTAGCGGGAGAGGAGACCCAGTACTTC. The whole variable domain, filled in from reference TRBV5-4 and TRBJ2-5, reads ETGVTQSPTHLIKTRGQQVTLRCSSQSGHNTVSWYQQALGQGPQFIFQYYREEENGRGNFPPRFSGLQFPNYSSELNVNALELDDSALYLCASTTGLAGEETQYFGPGTRLLVL.

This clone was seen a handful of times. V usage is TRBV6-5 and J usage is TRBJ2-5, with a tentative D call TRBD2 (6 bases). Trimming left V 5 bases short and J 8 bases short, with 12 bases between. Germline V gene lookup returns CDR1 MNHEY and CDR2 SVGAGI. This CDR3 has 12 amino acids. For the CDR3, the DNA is TGTGCCAGCAGTCGCAGGCGGGACACCCAGTACTTC. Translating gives CASSRRRDTQYF.